Each of the 2 T cell receptor beta chains below was sequenced from the same sample in a study of shared clonotypes between healthy human individuals. Sequenced by immunoSEQ multiplex PCR; TCRdb stores in-frame clones only, minus some. The sample lists about 1 million clones; about 77% were seen once. Sequencing was performed on memory CD4+ T cells sorted from blood. Subset indicated: CD45RA-negative fraction. The origin of the receptors is a young man in good health.

This clone was picked up a small number of times. Other DNA sequences in the sample encode the same CDR3. The rearrangement joins TRBV5-4 to TRBJ1-2, with 7 bases identical to TRBD1. This CDR3 is 13 amino acids long. The ends lost 4 bases at V and 4 bases at J; junction bases unmatched: 4. Germline V lookup: CDR1 SGHNT, CDR2 YYREEE (reference sequence). The CDR3 here is CASSPDRSYGYTF. The DNA for the CDR3 is TGTGCCAGCAGCCCGGACAGGTCCTATGGCTACACCTTC.

The rearrangement links TRBV6-1 to TRBJ1-4; a possible D gene is TRBD1 (5 bases). Germline V CDR1 and CDR2: MNHNS, SASEGT. V lost 7 bases, J lost 8 bases, and 11 bases lay in between. CDR3 size: 12 residues. CDR3 sequence (DNA): TGTGCCAGCAAGCAGGGAAAAGAAAAACTGTTTTTT. Translated, it gives CASKQGKEKLFF.